The clone carrying this TCR beta chain showed up just once. Its target is unknown. Most PBMC samples had approximately 500 ng input DNA in six replicates. Generated by immunoSEQ multiplex PCR, the TCRdb table keeps only in-frame clones and is missing some. The data contain 55,000 to 75,000 clones, roughly nine tenths of them singletons. This record comes from a study of neoadjuvant anti-PD-1 for oral cavity cancer. Germline-derived CDR1 and CDR2 are MDHEN and SYDVKM. Trimming removed 6 bases at V and 2 bases at J, with 11 bases between. The CDR3 is made up of 13 amino acids. General study points: Higher pretreatment Treg/Th17 ratios tracked higher pretreatment blood clonality.

Time point described: after neoadjuvant nivolumab, at surgical resection. The genes are TRBV28 and TRBJ2-7; D possibly corresponds to TRBD1 (5 bases). Here the sequenced sample was PBMCs, taken after nivolumab (anti-PD-1) treatment. The receptor was isolated from a person between 40 and 85 years old with oral cavity squamous cell carcinoma. The CDR3 nucleotides read TGTGCCAGCAGCCCACAGGCCCCCTACGAGCAGTACTTC. Translating gives CASSPQAPYEQYF. Full variable domain (remainder filled in from reference TRBV28 and TRBJ2-7): DVKVTQSSRYLVKRTGEKVFLECVQDMDHENMFWYRQDPGLGLRLIYFSYDVKMKEKGDIPEGYSVSREKKERFSLILESASTNQTSMYLCASSPQAPYEQYFGPGTRLTVT.